The 8 T cell receptor beta chains given below trace back to one sample, sequenced in a study of early T cells in non-severe SARS-CoV-2 infection listed by TCRdb under 2021. Libraries were constructed by 5' RACE. The data were produced on a NextSeq 500. TCRdb reprocessing: public reads trimmed at Q25 with fastp, clones called with MiXCR, in-frame beta chains kept. Entries are consolidated by CDR3 protein sequence, retaining the most common genes and DNA. This sample comprises 34,000 or so distinct CDR3 sequences, 9% to 9.5% of them detected only once. The ten largest make up under 15% of the sample. The source material was whole blood. Receptors were obtained from an adult who was a healthcare worker with PCR-confirmed SARS-CoV-2 infection or an uninfected control (not recorded which).

The table lists this clonotype with a few counts. CDR3 region: CASSSGQVDGRGTGELFF. DNA for the CDR3: TGTGCCAGCAGCTCAGGACAGGTGGATGGGAGAGGCACCGGGGAGCTGTTTTTT. This sequence joins TRBV7-8 and TRBJ2-2, with 7 bases lining up with TRBD1. The CDR3 length is 18 residues. V trimming: 4 bases; J trimming: 4 bases; junction bases outside the gene matches: 15. From germline, CDR1 is SGHVS and CDR2 FQNEAQ.

V and J are TRBV5-1 and TRBJ2-3; the D is unclear. The CDR3 loop spans 12 amino acids. Trimming cost V 0 bases and J 8 bases, with 7 bases left between them. The germline V gene has CDR1 SGHRS and CDR2 YFSETQ. DNA of the CDR3: TGCGCCAGCAGCTTGGACGCCCCTACGCAGTATTTT. It specifies CASSLDAPTQYF.

The chain has TRBV11-2 and TRBJ2-7; D call uncertain. This CDR3 spans 13 amino acids. Germline CDR1 SGHAT, CDR2 FQNNGV. V was trimmed by 5 bases and J by 4 bases, leaving 12 bases between them. The CDR3 reads CASSVGVSYEQYF. CDR3 coding DNA: TGTGCCAGCAGCGTTGGTGTCTCATACGAGCAGTACTTC.

The rearrangement joins TRBV5-4 to TRBJ1-5, with D possibly being TRBD1 (6 bases). Germline V lookup: CDR1 SGHNT, CDR2 YYREEE (reference sequence). The V and J ends lost 1 base and 4 bases respectively, with 9 bases between them. The CDR3 sequence is 14 residues long. This chain's CDR3 is CASSLTGTNQPQHF. The CDR3 DNA follows: TGTGCCAGCAGCTTGACAGGGACAAATCAGCCCCAGCATTTT.

The chain carries TRBV4-3 and TRBJ2-7, with 7 bases matching TRBD1. CDR1 LGHNA and CDR2 YSLEER come from the germline V gene. Trimming removed 0 bases from V and 2 bases from J; junction bases left unmatched: 10. The CDR3 covers 17 residues. Here the CDR3 DNA reads TGCGCCAGCAGCCAAGATGAGGGGGCAGGGATAGCCTACGAGCAGTACTTC. It yields the protein CASSQDEGAGIAYEQYF.

This clonotype was seen ten or more times. CDR3 DNA: TGTGCCAGCAGGAGCGGTCTCAACGAGCAGTACTTC. It codes for CASRSGLNEQYF. The V call is TRBV7-2, the J call TRBJ2-7; tentatively, D is TRBD2 (5 bases). V was cut by 6 bases and J by 5 bases, with 11 bases left in between. The CDR3 runs 12 residues. Germline CDR1 SGHTA, CDR2 FQGNSA.

This clonotype was seen more than once but under ten times. This rearrangement joins TRBV15 to TRBJ2-1; D possibly corresponds to TRBD2 (5 bases). The germline V and J ends were trimmed by 5 bases and 10 bases, with 21 bases remaining between them. Germline assignment: CDR1 LNHNV and CDR2 YYDKDF (reference sequence). The CDR3 is made up of 15 amino acids. The CDR3 DNA is TGTGCCACCAGCGGCGGACTTACCCACGATGGAGAGCAGTTCTTC. Its protein is CATSGGLTHDGEQFF.

Worth noting for this clonotype: A clone one base away is much larger, so this may be a read error. V and J are TRBV5-1 and TRBJ1-1, with a possible D match to TRBD1 (6 bases). CDR3 length equals 14 residues. The germline V gene encodes CDR1 SGHRS and CDR2 YFSETQ. The CDR3 DNA reads TGCGCCAGCAGTGACCCCTCAGGGGACACTGAAACTTTCTTT. Encoded protein: CASSDPSGDTETFF.